Following are 21 T cell receptor beta chains from one sample sequenced in a study of OX40 agonist ivuxolimab in advanced cancers. The method was immunoSEQ multiplex PCR; TCRdb's version includes in-frame clones alone and lacks a portion of them. The data contain just over 25,000 clones, roughly 85% of them singletons. The source was CD4+ or CD8+ T cells sorted from blood, collected in a trial of the OX40 agonist ivuxolimab. The source of these receptors is an adult with an advanced solid tumor such as melanoma, head and neck, liver or kidney cancer.

The chain uses TRBV19 and TRBJ2-1; 11 bases fit TRBD1. Trimming cost V 11 bases and J 8 bases; bases outside gene matches: 8. CDR3 length equals 13 residues. The germline gives CDR1 LNHDA, CDR2 SQIVND (reference sequence). CDR3 loop: CASIRDRGDEQFF. CDR3 bases: TGTGCCTCAATCCGGGACAGGGGGGATGAGCAGTTCTTC.

The rearrangement links TRBV4-3 to TRBJ1-3; TRBD1 matches 7 bases. Looked up from germline, CDR1 is LGHNA and CDR2 is YSLEER. The ends lost 4 bases at V and 4 bases at J; junction bases unmatched: 7. The CDR3 spans 15 residues. CDR3 protein: CASSPSDRAGNTIYF. Written as DNA, the CDR3 is TGCGCCAGCAGCCCAAGTGACAGGGCAGGAAACACCATATATTTT.

The J gene is TRBJ2-1, the V gene TRBV4-2; 9 nucleotides align to TRBD2. The germline CDR1 and CDR2 sequences are LGHNA and YNFKEQ. The CDR3 spans 17 residues. V lost 2 bases to trimming and J lost 4 bases; unmatched junction nucleotides: 9. CDR3 DNA sequence: TGTGCCAGCAGCCAAAAGGCCCCAGCGGGGGGATACAATGAGCAGTTCTTC. Encoded protein: CASSQKAPAGGYNEQFF.

This chain uses TRBV6-1 with TRBJ2-7, with 9 bases that match TRBD1. The ends lost 2 bases at V and 3 bases at J; junction bases unmatched: 5. CDR3 length: 15 amino acids. Per the germline V gene, CDR1 is MNHNS and CDR2 is SASEGT. The CDR3 protein is CASSELGQGVYEQYF. CDR3 sequence (DNA): TGTGCCAGCAGTGAATTGGGACAGGGTGTCTACGAGCAGTACTTC.

This clone showed up just once. This CDR3 reads CASSLRGLPFYEQYF. CDR3 sequence (DNA): TGTGCCAGCAGCTTGAGGGGGCTCCCCTTCTACGAGCAGTACTTC. The V call is TRBV5-8, the J call TRBJ2-7; 7 bases match TRBD1. This CDR3 region has 15 residues. Unmatched junction bases numbered 7, after V lost 1 base and J lost 3 bases. Germline V gives CDR1 SGHTS, CDR2 YDEGEE.

V is TRBV27 and J is TRBJ1-2; tentative D call: TRBD1 (6 bases). Germline V lookup: CDR1 MNHEY, CDR2 SMNVEV (reference sequence). This CDR3 is built from 13 residues. V was clipped by 6 bases and J by 4 bases, with 12 bases between them. CDR3 nucleotide sequence: TGTGCCAGCAGCTATAACAGGGCCTATGGCTACACCTTC. Amino acid sequence: CASSYNRAYGYTF.

The chain carries TRBV14 and TRBJ1-6, with D unclear. The ends were cut back, 0 bases at V and 2 bases at J, with 11 bases in the middle. Germline-derived CDR1 and CDR2 are SGHDN and FVKESK. CDR3 length equals 17 residues. The CDR3 protein is CASSQDRRAPYNSPLHF. The CDR3 DNA reads TGTGCCAGCAGCCAAGATCGGCGGGCTCCCTATAATTCACCCCTCCACTTT.

CDR3 sequence: CASIMNTEAFF. The DNA of the CDR3 is TGTGCCAGCATCATGAACACTGAAGCTTTCTTT. The V call is TRBV6-5, the J call TRBJ1-1; D remains unclear. Trimming stripped 7 bases from V and 0 bases from J, with 3 bases between. Germline V CDR1 and CDR2: MNHEY, SVGAGI. The length of the CDR3 is 11 residues.

V usage is TRBV29-1 and J usage is TRBJ1-2; TRBD1 agrees at 9 bases. The germline V gene has CDR1 SQVTM and CDR2 ANQGSEA. The CDR3 extends over 14 amino acids. Trimming cost V 3 bases and J 5 bases; bases outside gene matches: 7. CDR3 nucleotides: TGCAGCGTTGACGGTACAGGGGGCGGGTATGGCTACACCTTC. This encodes CSVDGTGGGYGYTF.

This clone has just a few counts. This sample includes further DNA sequences coding for the same CDR3. The chain links TRBV19 to TRBJ2-7; tentative D call: TRBD1 (5 bases). CDR3 length equals 13 residues. Germline CDR1 and CDR2: LNHDA and SQIVND (reference sequence). The V and J ends lost 11 bases and 5 bases respectively, with 19 bases between them. CDR3: CAVYRYSMNEQYF. The CDR3 DNA reads as TGTGCCGTTTACAGGTATTCCATGAACGAGCAGTACTTC.

V and J are TRBV7-9 and TRBJ1-5, with a weak D call TRBD1 (5 bases). The CDR3 has 14 amino acids. Germline V gene sequence: CDR1 SEHNR, CDR2 FQNEAQ (reference sequence). The ends were cut back, 5 bases at V and 7 bases at J, with 15 bases in the middle. The CDR3 here is CASSPQGLGQPQHF. The CDR3 coding sequence is TGTGCCAGCAGCCCTCAGGGACTAGGGCAGCCCCAGCATTTT.

The chain recombines TRBV6-6 with TRBJ1-1; the D is unclear. Germline CDR1 MNHNY, CDR2 SVGAGI (reference sequence). V lost 7 bases and J 4 bases, leaving 16 bases between the germline ends. The CDR3 sequence is 14 residues long. The CDR3 protein is CASTSSGVGTEAFF. Here the CDR3 DNA reads TGTGCCAGCACCTCGAGCGGGGTCGGCACTGAAGCTTTCTTT.

The genes are TRBV7-9 and TRBJ2-7; TRBD2 aligns across 9 bases. The germline V gene encodes CDR1 SEHNR and CDR2 FQNEAQ (reference sequence). V trimming: 4 bases; J trimming: 2 bases; junction bases outside the gene matches: 9. The CDR3 is made up of 16 amino acids. CDR3: CASSSPLSGGTYEQYF. The CDR3 DNA is TGTGCCAGCAGCTCTCCCCTTAGCGGGGGAACCTACGAGCAGTACTTC.

The genes are TRBV5-5 and TRBJ2-1; 8 bases agree with TRBD1. V trimming: 2 bases; J trimming: 8 bases; junction bases outside the gene matches: 9. This CDR3 has 15 amino acids. Germline CDR1 reads SGHKS; CDR2 reads YYEKEE (reference sequence). CDR3 sequence reads: CASSFRDRRTDEQFF. CDR3 DNA sequence: TGTGCCAGCAGCTTCCGGGACAGGAGAACGGATGAGCAGTTCTTC. The variable domain in full, with the rest retrieved from reference TRBV5-5 and TRBJ2-1, is DAGVTQSPTHLIKTRGQQVTLRCSPISGHKSVSWYQQVLGQGPQFIFQYYEKEERGRGNFPDRFSARQFPNYSSELNVNALLLGDSALYLCASSFRDRRTDEQFFGPGTRLTVL.

The chain recombines TRBV2 with TRBJ2-7; 13 positions match TRBD2. The CDR3 has 16 residues. Looked up from germline, CDR1 is SNHLY and CDR2 is FYNNEI. Trimming at V came to 2 bases and at J to 4 bases, leaving 5 bases not matched to a gene. The CDR3: CASSETTSGRLYEQYF. CDR3 nucleotide sequence: TGTGCCAGCAGTGAAACGACTAGCGGGAGGCTATACGAGCAGTACTTC.

V and J are TRBV6-5 and TRBJ1-2, with 9 positions matching TRBD1. This CDR3 comprises 14 residues. CDR1 MNHEY and CDR2 SVGAGI come from the germline V gene. With V trimmed by 2 bases and J by 6 bases, 4 bases remained unmatched. Here the CDR3 reads CASSYGTGFDGYTF. DNA of the CDR3: TGTGCCAGCAGTTACGGGACAGGGTTTGATGGCTACACCTTC.

This chain links TRBV9 with TRBJ2-6; the match to TRBD1 covers 8 bases. CDR1 and CDR2 from the germline V gene are SGDLS and YYNGEE. The trim removed 4 bases at V and 2 bases at J, leaving 8 bases unmatched. The CDR3 is 17 residues long. DNA for the CDR3: TGTGCCAGCAGCCTCGCCCAGGGGGCTCCTGGGGCCAACGTCCTGACTTTC. Protein sequence: CASSLAQGAPGANVLTF.

The chain uses TRBV7-9 and TRBJ2-3; a weak D match, TRBD2 (5 bases). Trimming cost V 4 bases and J 1 base, with 12 bases left between them. The germline gives CDR1 SEHNR, CDR2 FQNEAQ (reference sequence). This CDR3 spans 15 amino acids. Here the CDR3 reads CASSSPGSGTDTQYF. CDR3 nucleotide sequence: TGTGCCAGCAGCTCCCCCGGTAGCGGCACAGATACGCAGTATTTT.

J is TRBJ1-1 and V is TRBV5-6, with a weak D call TRBD1 (6 bases). The V and J ends lost 4 bases and 4 bases respectively, with 17 bases between them. The CDR3 length is 15 residues. From germline, CDR1 is SGHDT and CDR2 YYEEEE. Written as DNA, the CDR3 is TGTGCCAGCAGCCCTTGGGGGGGGCCGATCACTGAAGCTTTCTTT. Protein: CASSPWGGPITEAFF.

This clone was counted a few times. This chain connects TRBV7-8 to TRBJ2-1; D possibly corresponds to TRBD2 (5 bases). The CDR3 extends over 15 amino acids. Trimming took 2 bases from V and 0 from J, leaving 8 bases between them. The V gene's germline CDR1 is SGHVS and CDR2 FQNEAQ. CDR3 in amino acids: CASSLMGSSYNEQFF. The CDR3 DNA is TGTGCCAGCAGCTTAATGGGGAGCTCCTACAATGAGCAGTTCTTC. Based on the CDR3 plus reference TRBV7-8 and TRBJ2-1, the full variable domain is GAGVSQSPRYKVAKRGQDVALRCDPISGHVSLFWYQQALGQGPEFLTYFQNEAQLDKSGLPSDRFFAERPEGSVSTLKIQRTQQEDSAVYLCASSLMGSSYNEQFFGPGTRLTVL.

The J gene is TRBJ2-3, the V gene TRBV5-4; D remains unclear. V lost 0 bases and J 4 bases, leaving 3 bases between the germline ends. The germline V gene encodes CDR1 SGHNT and CDR2 YYREEE (reference sequence). The CDR3 length is 12 residues. In DNA, the CDR3 is TGTGCCAGCAGCTTGGCCCCAGATACGCAGTATTTT. Its protein is CASSLAPDTQYF. Full variable domain (remainder filled in from reference TRBV5-4 and TRBJ2-3): ETGVTQSPTHLIKTRGQQVTLRCSSQSGHNTVSWYQQALGQGPQFIFQYYREEENGRGNFPPRFSGLQFPNYSSELNVNALELDDSALYLCASSLAPDTQYFGPGTRLTVL.